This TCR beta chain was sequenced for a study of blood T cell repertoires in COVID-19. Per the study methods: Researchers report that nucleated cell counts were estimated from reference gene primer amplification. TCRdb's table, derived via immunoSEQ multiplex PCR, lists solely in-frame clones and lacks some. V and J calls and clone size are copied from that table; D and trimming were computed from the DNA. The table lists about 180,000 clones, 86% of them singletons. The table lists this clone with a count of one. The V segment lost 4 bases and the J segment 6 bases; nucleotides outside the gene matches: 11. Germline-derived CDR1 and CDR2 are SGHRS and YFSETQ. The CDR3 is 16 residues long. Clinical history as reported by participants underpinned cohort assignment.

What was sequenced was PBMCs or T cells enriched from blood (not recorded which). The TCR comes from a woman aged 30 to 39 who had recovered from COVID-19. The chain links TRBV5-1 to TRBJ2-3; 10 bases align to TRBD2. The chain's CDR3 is CASSRTSGALGDTQYF. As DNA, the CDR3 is TGCGCCAGCAGCCGGACTAGCGGAGCCCTGGGGGATACGCAGTATTTT.